Listed below are T cell receptor beta chains from one sample, sequenced in a study of cytomegalovirus exposure and HLA in healthy donors. The repertoire was sequenced with immunoSEQ multiplex PCR; TCRdb's copy has only in-frame clones and lacks some. The sample comprises some 98,000 clones, roughly 76% of which are singletons, and 7% to 10% rests with the top ten. Sequences were obtained from PBMCs. The receptor source for this set is a human donor in good health. CDR3s include the opening cysteine and the closing phenylalanine or tryptophan. A D gene is named only where the DNA matches it firmly. The size field is filled for only some rows; it gives once, few, many or a size class.

d_call,clone_size,v_call,j_call,cdr3_length,cdr3_aa,cdr3_nt
NA,NA,TRBV19,TRBJ2-3,13,CASSIAHTDTQYF,TGTGCCAGTAGTATAGCCCACACAGATACGCAGTATTTT
NA,once,TRBV6-5,TRBJ2-3,13,CASSWAGSDTQYF,TGTGCCAGCAGTTGGGCAGGGTCAGATACGCAGTATTTT
NA,NA,TRBV7-9,TRBJ2-5,13,CASSYGQTKTQYF,TGTGCCAGCAGCTACGGACAGACAAAGACCCAGTACTTC
TRBD2,NA,TRBV19,TRBJ2-1,14,CASSRQRESGEQFF,TGTGCCAGTAGTAGGCAGCGGGAGTCTGGGGAGCAGTTCTTC
NA,NA,TRBV6-1,TRBJ1-4,14,CASTEGPQKEKLFF,TGTGCCAGCACGGAGGGACCCCAGAAAGAAAAACTGTTTTTT
NA,NA,TRBV27,TRBJ1-2,15,CASSPSTRDYYGYTF,TGTGCCAGCAGTCCATCAACCAGGGATTACTATGGCTACACCTTC
NA,NA,TRBV7-2,TRBJ2-5,14,CASSGGTRGETQYF,TGTGCCAGCAGCGGAGGGACTCGAGGGGAGACCCAGTACTTC
NA,NA,TRBV13,TRBJ1-1,15,CASSLPQAGSTEAFF,TGTGCCAGCAGCTTACCCCAGGCTGGAAGTACTGAAGCTTTCTTT
TRBD2,NA,TRBV7-2,TRBJ2-1,17,CASSLVGTSGMHYEQFF,TGTGCCAGCAGCTTAGTGGGGACTAGCGGGATGCACTATGAGCAGTTCTTC
TRBD1,NA,TRBV2,TRBJ2-5,14,CASLRDRGQETQYF,TGTGCCAGCCTTAGGGACAGGGGACAAGAGACCCAGTACTTC
NA,NA,TRBV14,TRBJ1-1,16,CASSQVGRGLNTEAFF,TGTGCCAGCAGCCAAGTCGGGAGGGGACTGAACACTGAAGCTTTCTTT
TRBD2,NA,TRBV9,TRBJ2-3,15,CASSPGGAGTDTQYF,TGTGCCAGCAGCCCGGGGGGGGCGGGCACAGATACGCAGTATTTT
NA,NA,TRBV7-6,TRBJ2-2,16,CASSTQPTVNTGELFF,TGTGCCAGCAGCACCCAACCGACTGTGAACACCGGGGAGCTGTTTTTT
TRBD1,NA,TRBV5-1,TRBJ2-7,14,CASSLGQGAYEQYF,TGCGCCAGCAGCTTGGGGCAGGGGGCCTACGAGCAGTACTTC
TRBD2,NA,TRBV19,TRBJ2-7,14,CASSTKAGGSEQYF,TGTGCCAGTAGTACAAAAGCGGGGGGTAGCGAGCAGTACTTC
TRBD1,few,TRBV6-5,TRBJ1-5,15,CASSPGDRGAQPQHF,TGTGCCAGCAGCCCGGGGGACAGGGGGGCTCAGCCCCAGCATTTT
TRBD2,once,TRBV27,TRBJ2-2,20,CASSSLFGAGGPSNTGELFF,TGTGCCAGCAGTTCTCTTTTCGGGGCGGGAGGGCCGTCGAACACCGGGGAGCTGTTTTTT
NA,few,TRBV14,TRBJ1-2,13,CASSHGGLGGYTF,TGTGCCAGCAGCCACGGGGGATTGGGTGGCTACACCTTC
TRBD2,NA,TRBV10-3,TRBJ2-7,15,CAISEKLAEYYEQYF,TGTGCCATCAGTGAGAAACTAGCGGAATACTACGAGCAGTACTTC
NA,NA,TRBV14,TRBJ1-2,13,CASSHKVSYGYTF,TGTGCCAGCAGCCATAAAGTTAGCTATGGCTACACCTTC
NA,NA,TRBV19,TRBJ2-7,13,CASSSTGTYEQYF,TGTGCCAGTAGTTCGACGGGAACCTACGAGCAGTACTTC
NA,NA,TRBV7-8,TRBJ2-6,21,CASSWPGQGVAGGPGANVLTF,TGTGCCAGCAGCTGGCCGGGACAGGGGGTAGCGGGGGGCCCTGGGGCCAACGTCCTGACTTTC
NA,NA,TRBV11-2,TRBJ2-5,15,CASSSLNLYQETQYF,TGTGCCAGCAGCTCTCTTAACCTCTATCAAGAGACCCAGTACTTC
NA,NA,TRBV9,TRBJ2-2,15,CASSVGASGTGELFF,TGTGCCAGCAGCGTAGGGGCCAGCGGAACCGGGGAGCTGTTTTTT
NA,NA,TRBV10-3,TRBJ1-3,12,CAIGSSGNTIYF,TGTGCCATCGGCTCCTCTGGAAACACCATATATTTT
NA,NA,TRBV11-3,TRBJ2-3,13,CASSSASRGTQYF,TGTGCCAGCAGCTCAGCATCCCGGGGTACGCAGTATTTT
NA,NA,TRBV5-1,TRBJ2-3,14,CASSLGGGTDTQYF,TGCGCCAGCAGCTTAGGGGGGGGCACAGATACGCAGTATTTT
NA,NA,TRBV7-2,TRBJ2-7,15,CASSLGSGQKYEQYF,TGTGCCAGCAGCCTCGGTTCGGGACAAAAATACGAGCAGTACTTC
NA,NA,TRBV7-9,TRBJ1-1,14,CASSALSGLTEAFF,TGTGCCAGCAGCGCCCTAAGCGGGCTCACTGAAGCTTTCTTT
TRBD1,once,TRBV6-5,TRBJ1-6,14,CASSDRGLNSPLHF,TGTGCCAGCAGTGACAGGGGGCTGAATTCACCCCTCCACTTT
NA,NA,TRBV15,TRBJ2-7,13,CATSRDLGSEQYF,TGTGCCACCAGCAGAGATTTAGGGAGCGAGCAGTACTTC
TRBD1,NA,TRBV2,TRBJ1-2,14,CASREQGSSYGYTF,TGTGCCAGCAGGGAACAGGGGAGTTCCTATGGCTACACCTTC
TRBD1,NA,TRBV9,TRBJ2-7,16,CASSVGGTGGAGEQYF,TGTGCCAGCAGCGTAGGGGGGACAGGGGGCGCGGGGGAGCAGTACTTC
NA,once,TRBV13,TRBJ1-2,13,CASRAGTFWDYTF,TGTGCCAGCAGGGCCGGGACTTTCTGGGACTACACCTTC
NA,once,TRBV18,TRBJ2-2,13,CASSPHITGELFF,TGTGCCAGCTCACCTCACATCACCGGGGAGCTGTTTTTT